Each of the 21 T cell receptor beta chains below was sequenced from the same sample in a study of blood T cell repertoires in COVID-19. The method was immunoSEQ multiplex PCR; TCRdb's version includes in-frame clones alone and lacks a portion of them. This repertoire shows hundreds of thousands of clones, 80% found once; its top ten account for about 7%. What was sequenced was PBMCs or T cells enriched from blood (not recorded which). The source is a woman aged 40 to 50 with acute COVID-19.

This CDR3 is CASSPSGGPFTQYF. The CDR3 nucleotides are TGTGCCAGCAGCCCTAGCGGGGGTCCTTTTACGCAGTATTTT. This chain joins TRBV27 and TRBJ2-3; 10 nucleotides line up with TRBD2. The V gene's germline CDR1 is MNHEY and CDR2 SMNVEV (reference sequence). This CDR3 is built from 14 residues. The trim removed 6 bases at V and 8 bases at J, leaving 8 bases unmatched.

This chain connects TRBV5-1 to TRBJ2-1; 8 nucleotides line up with TRBD2. In germline, CDR1 is SGHRS, CDR2 YFSETQ. This CDR3 spans 17 amino acids. Germline trimming cut 4 bases from V and 4 bases from J; bases unmatched to any gene: 13. The CDR3 here is CASSPLRLGGGYNEQFF. DNA of the CDR3: TGCGCCAGCAGCCCACTCCGTCTCGGGGGGGGATACAATGAGCAGTTCTTC.

The gene calls are TRBV28 and TRBJ1-5, with a weak D call TRBD1 (5 bases). Per germline, CDR1 MDHEN and CDR2 SYDVKM. The germline V and J ends were trimmed by 2 bases and 6 bases, with 11 bases remaining between them. The CDR3 has 14 residues. The CDR3 reads CASSLIGGVQPQHF. The CDR3, as DNA: TGTGCCAGCAGTTTAATCGGAGGGGTTCAGCCCCAGCATTTT.

A remark on this clone: No DNA is shown, since the ends of the CDR3 on it are uncertain; the CDR3 is the one TCRdb lists. The rearrangement uses TRBV28 and TRBJ2-7; the table's D call, TRBD1, was not checked against the DNA. The CDR3 totals 14 residues, both ends included. Germline assignment: CDR1 MDHEN and CDR2 SYDVKM. CDR3 region: CASSSSTVDYEQYF.

The CDR3 protein is CASSLVVPAGEYTGELFF. CDR3 in DNA: TGTGCCAGCAGCTTAGTGGTCCCAGCGGGGGAGTACACCGGGGAGCTGTTTTTT. This chain uses TRBV7-8 with TRBJ2-2; 8 positions match TRBD2. This CDR3 region has 18 residues. J lost 3 bases, V lost 1 base, and 10 bases had no gene match. Germline-derived CDR1 and CDR2 are SGHVS and FQNEAQ.

This sequence joins TRBV6-5 and TRBJ2-5; TRBD2 aligns across 7 bases. This CDR3 has 13 residues. Trimming took 2 bases from V and 11 from J; bases not matched to a gene: 8. CDR1 and CDR2 (germline): MNHEY, SVGAGI. CDR3 bases: TGTGCCAGCAGTTACGGTTTCTCGCGGGAGCAGTACTTC. Amino acid sequence: CASSYGFSREQYF.

V gene TRBV7-9 combines with J gene TRBJ1-1; no clear D. CDR3 length: 13 amino acids. Germline CDR1 is SEHNR and CDR2 is FQNEAQ (reference sequence). V gave up 3 bases and J gave up 4 bases, with 9 bases separating them. This CDR3 is CASSFTVTTEAFF. CDR3 nucleotides: TGTGCCAGCAGCTTCACAGTTACCACTGAAGCTTTCTTT.

V and J are TRBV3-1 (or the pseudogene TRBV3-2) and TRBJ2-1, with TRBD2 matching over 16 bases. Germline trimming cut 2 bases from V and 8 bases from J; bases unmatched to any gene: 9. Germline CDR1 LGHDT, CDR2 YNNKEL (reference sequence). The CDR3 has 18 amino acids. Here the CDR3 DNA reads TGTGCCAGCAGCCAACGGGGGACTAGCGGGAGGGCCGTGGATGAGCAGTTCTTC. This gives the protein CASSQRGTSGRAVDEQFF.

This clone appeared a single time. The rearrangement uses TRBV18 and TRBJ2-1, with TRBD2 matching over 7 bases. Germline CDR1 and CDR2: KGHSH and LQKENI. The V gene end was trimmed by 1 base and the J gene end by 6 bases; junction bases not matched to a gene: 6. The length of the CDR3 is 15 residues. The CDR3 nucleotides are TGTGCCAGCTCACCACGTCCGGGAGGAGGCAATGAGCAGTTCTTC. It codes for CASSPRPGGGNEQFF.

The chain has TRBV10-3 and TRBJ2-1; weak D call: TRBD2 (6 bases). The ends were cut back, 5 bases at V and 0 bases at J, with 17 bases in the middle. Germline assignment: CDR1 ENHRY and CDR2 SYGVKD. The CDR3 loop spans 17 amino acids. The CDR3 nucleotides are TGTGCCATCAGTCGCGGGGAGACTAGGGTCTCCTACAATGAGCAGTTCTTC. Its protein product is CAISRGETRVSYNEQFF.

V is TRBV28 and J is TRBJ1-3; D is uncertain. The V gene lost 6 bases and the J gene lost 0 bases, with 15 bases spanning the gap. The CDR3 has 16 amino acids. Germline assignment: CDR1 MDHEN and CDR2 SYDVKM. The CDR3 nucleotides read TGTGCCAGCAGCCCCGCCGGACTTGGCTCTGGAAACACCATATATTTT. Its protein product is CASSPAGLGSGNTIYF.

CDR3 coding DNA: TGCAGCGTCGAGGCCGGACAGGGGCACTATGGCTACACCTTC. Translating gives CSVEAGQGHYGYTF. The chain employs TRBV29-1 and TRBJ1-2; 9 bases are shared with TRBD1. The germline gives CDR1 SQVTM, CDR2 ANQGSEA. The CDR3 loop spans 14 amino acids. The J segment lost 3 bases and the V segment lost 6 bases, leaving 8 bases of the junction unmatched.

This rearrangement joins TRBV5-4 to TRBJ2-5; 9 nucleotides line up with TRBD1. The CDR3 extends over 15 amino acids. Germline lookup yields CDR1 SGHNT and CDR2 YYREEE (reference sequence). Trimming took 4 bases from V and 2 from J; bases not matched to a gene: 6. The chain's CDR3 is CASSQPGQGQETQYF. The CDR3 DNA follows: TGTGCCAGCAGCCAACCGGGACAGGGTCAAGAGACCCAGTACTTC.

Turning to this clone: Other DNA sequences in the sample encode the same CDR3. The V gene is TRBV7-2, the J gene TRBJ2-3; TRBD1 aligns across 9 bases. V lost 1 base to trimming and J lost 2 bases; unmatched junction nucleotides: 1. Looked up from germline, CDR1 is SGHTA and CDR2 is FQGNSA. This CDR3 comprises 15 residues. In DNA, the CDR3 is TGTGCCAGCAGCTTAGGGACAGGGGCCACAGATACGCAGTATTTT. Amino acid sequence: CASSLGTGATDTQYF. The whole variable domain, remainder taken from reference TRBV7-2 and TRBJ2-3, is GAGVSQSPSNKVTEKGKDVELRCDPISGHTALYWYRQSLGQGLEFLIYFQGNSAPDKSGLPSDRFSAERTGGSVSTLTIQRTQQEDSAVYLCASSLGTGATDTQYFGPGTRLTVL.

The table lists this clone with a count of one. Distinct nucleotide sequences in the sample also encode this CDR3. The V and J genes are TRBV19 and TRBJ1-2; 12 positions agree with TRBD1. This CDR3 has 18 residues. The junction had 5 bases not matched to a gene; V was cut back by 0 bases and J by 0 bases. CDR1 LNHDA and CDR2 SQIVND come from the germline V gene (reference sequence). CDR3 loop: CASSIDGTGGPANYGYTF. The CDR3 DNA sequence: TGTGCCAGTAGTATAGATGGGACAGGGGGCCCAGCTAACTATGGCTACACCTTC.

The chain is built from TRBV28 and TRBJ1-2, with 8 bases fitting TRBD1. Germline lookup yields CDR1 MDHEN and CDR2 SYDVKM. The V and J ends lost 2 bases and 6 bases, in that order; junction bases with no gene match: 2. This CDR3 has 13 residues. The CDR3 spells CASSLQGANGYTF. The CDR3 DNA reads TGTGCCAGCAGTTTACAGGGGGCTAATGGCTACACCTTC.

The chain carries TRBV6-2 or TRBV6-3 and TRBJ2-7, with a possible D match to TRBD1 (6 bases). The CDR3 length is 15 residues. Germline CDR1 and CDR2: MNHEY and SVGEGT. V lost 0 bases, J lost 0 bases, and 9 bases lay in between. The chain's CDR3 is CASSYSSDSSYEQYF. The CDR3 bases are TGTGCCAGCAGTTACTCGTCGGACAGCTCCTACGAGCAGTACTTC.

This clone came up a few times. V is TRBV27 and J is TRBJ1-6, with 9 positions matching TRBD1. The germline gives CDR1 MNHEY, CDR2 SMNVEV (reference sequence). The CDR3 loop spans 13 amino acids. After removal of 8 bases from V and 10 bases from J, the junction contained 6 bases not matched to a gene. The CDR3 protein is CASQRTGESPLHF. The DNA for the CDR3 is TGTGCCAGCCAGAGGACAGGGGAATCACCCCTCCACTTT.

This rearrangement joins TRBV5-1 to TRBJ1-3; a weak D match, TRBD1 (6 bases). The CDR3 is 17 residues long. Germline V CDR1 and CDR2: SGHRS, YFSETQ. Trimming pared 4 bases from V and 0 bases from J, leaving 17 bases between. The CDR3 loop is CASSQSPQGDSGNTIYF. The CDR3 DNA sequence: TGCGCCAGCAGCCAAAGCCCACAGGGAGACTCTGGAAACACCATATATTTT. Looking up the rest from reference TRBV5-1 and TRBJ1-3 gives the full variable domain: KAGVTQTPRYLIKTRGQQVTLSCSPISGHRSVSWYQQTPGQGLQFLFEYFSETQRNKGNFPGRFSGRQFSNSRSEMNVSTLELGDSALYLCASSQSPQGDSGNTIYFGEGSWLTVV.

This clone was picked up one time. V gene TRBV11-3 combines with J gene TRBJ1-1; D perhaps matches TRBD1 (5 bases). Trimming took 5 bases from V and 0 from J, leaving 7 bases between them. Germline lookup yields CDR1 SGHNT and CDR2 YENEEA. This CDR3 comprises 13 residues. CDR3 DNA sequence: TGTGCCAGCAGCGAGACAGTGAACACTGAAGCTTTCTTT. Translated: CASSETVNTEAFF.

The chain joins TRBV5-5 to TRBJ2-7, with D unclear. In germline, CDR1 is SGHKS, CDR2 YYEKEE (reference sequence). Trimming took 0 bases from V and 3 from J, leaving 10 bases between them. The length of the CDR3 is 14 residues. Here the CDR3 DNA reads TGTGCCAGCAGCTTGGGAGTCTTAAGCTACGAGCAGTACTTC. This translates into CASSLGVLSYEQYF.